A selection of T cell receptor beta chains follows, all from one sample in a study of CD8 T cells in ankylosing spondylitis. TCRdb used MiXCR to reprocess the 5' RACE reads, holding one entry per CDR3 protein. The table shows under 150,000 distinct CDR3 sequences, with about an eighth occurring only once. The sample was blood, either unsorted or a sorted T cell fraction (not recorded which). The source is a female donor with ankylosing spondylitis or in good health (not recorded which). Both conserved end residues are part of each CDR3. D genes are given only for firm matches. Size is stated for part of the rows, as once, few or many counts, or as a class when the clone is expanded.

v_call	clone_size	d_call	j_call	cdr3_aa	cdr3_nt
TRBV5-1	many	TRBD1	TRBJ2-7	CASSLGQGDEQYF	TGCGCCAGCAGCTTGGGACAGGGAGACGAGCAGTACTTC
TRBV27	few	.	TRBJ2-5	CASSLGGGYQETQYF	TGTGCCAGCAGTTTAGGTGGGGGGTACCAAGAGACCCAGTACTTC
TRBV12-3/TRBV12-4	many	.	TRBJ2-5	CASSSFQTQYF	TGTGCCAGCAGTTCCTTCCAGACCCAGTACTTC
TRBV28	many	TRBD1	TRBJ1-1	CASISGQGWTEAFF	TGTGCCAGCATTTCGGGACAGGGGTGGACTGAAGCTTTCTTT
TRBV2	many	.	TRBJ1-1	CASKTRSLWGTEAFF	TGTGCCAGCAAAACTCGGTCTCTCTGGGGGACTGAAGCTTTCTTT
TRBV7-9	many	.	TRBJ1-5	CASSDSRGPQHF	TGTGCCAGCAGCGATAGTCGGGGGCCCCAGCATTTT
TRBV28	many	.	TRBJ1-1	CASSPLTGNTEAFF	TGTGCCAGCAGCCCTTTGACAGGGAACACTGAAGCTTTCTTT
TRBV11-2	many	.	TRBJ2-7	CASSTGLSRDEQYF	TGTGCCAGCAGCACCGGACTTAGCCGCGACGAGCAGTACTTC
TRBV2	.	TRBD2	TRBJ2-1	CASSEAGLAGTSYNEQFF	TGTGCCAGCAGTGAAGCGGGACTAGCGGGAACCTCCTACAATGAGCAGTTCTTC
TRBV5-1	many	.	TRBJ2-4	CASSSGEIAKNIQYF	TGCGCCAGCAGCTCCGGGGAGATAGCCAAAAACATTCAGTACTTC
TRBV30	.	.	TRBJ1-3	CAWRGLGGNTIYF	TGTGCCTGGAGGGGACTTGGCGGAAACACCATATATTTT
TRBV20-1	many	TRBD2	TRBJ2-3	CSAHPGLGDTQYF	TGCAGTGCACACCCCGGACTAGGAGATACGCAGTATTTT
TRBV11-2	many	.	TRBJ1-1	CASSLSSNMNTEAFF	TGTGCCAGCAGCTTATCAAGCAACATGAACACTGAAGCTTTCTTT
TRBV29-1	many	.	TRBJ2-3	CSVEGDSTDTQYF	TGCAGCGTTGAAGGGGATAGCACAGATACGCAGTATTTT
TRBV7-8	many	.	TRBJ1-2	CASSRDSSLYGYTF	TGTGCCAGCAGCCGGGACTCCTCCCTCTATGGCTACACCTTC
TRBV7-6	many	.	TRBJ2-5	CASSPQGQETQYF	TGTGCCAGCAGCCCCCAGGGACAAGAGACCCAGTACTTC
TRBV10-3	many	TRBD2	TRBJ2-1	CATAEWTSGNYNEQFF	TGTGCCACTGCCGAGTGGACTAGCGGGAACTACAATGAGCAGTTCTTC
TRBV12-3/TRBV12-4	many	.	TRBJ1-2	CASRFERGGYTF	TGTGCCAGCAGGTTCGAAAGGGGGGGCTACACCTTC